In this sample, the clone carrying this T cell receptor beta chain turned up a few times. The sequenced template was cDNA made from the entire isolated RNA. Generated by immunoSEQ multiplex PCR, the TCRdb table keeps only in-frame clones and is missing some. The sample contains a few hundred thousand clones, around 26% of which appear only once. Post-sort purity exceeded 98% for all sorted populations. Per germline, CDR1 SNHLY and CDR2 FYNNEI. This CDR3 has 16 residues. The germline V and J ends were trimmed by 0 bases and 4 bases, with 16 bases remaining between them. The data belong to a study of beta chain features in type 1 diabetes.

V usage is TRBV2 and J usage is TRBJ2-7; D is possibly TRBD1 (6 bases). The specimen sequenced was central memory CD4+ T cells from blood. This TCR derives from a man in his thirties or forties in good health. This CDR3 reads CASSEAWPGQKYEQYF. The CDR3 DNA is TGTGCCAGCAGTGAAGCTTGGCCGGGACAAAAGTACGAGCAGTACTTC.